These T cell receptor beta chains were read from a single sample in a study of CD8 T cells in Susac syndrome. One entry per CDR3 protein, called by TCRdb with MiXCR from the immunoSEQ multiplex PCR reads. The table lists about 250,000 distinct CDR3 sequences, 80% to 95% of them singletons, with approximately 0.07% in the top ten. Sequenced input: CD4+ T cells from PBMCs. Receptor source: a human donor with multiple sclerosis. Each CDR3 is given without its conserved first and last residue.

TRBV9	TRBJ1-3	ASSNRGGRSRSGNTIY
TRBV5-4	TRBJ1-6	ASSSGTSISPLH
TRBV6-1	TRBJ1-1	ASRLWGLNTEAF
TRBV20-1	TRBJ2-1	SARVSRGGVDEQF
TRBV10-1	TRBJ2-1	ASSPKLLAQQWF
TRBV7-9	TRBJ2-5	ASSFRPDRGRETQY
TRBV2	TRBJ1-4	ASRHGEGGLGEKLF
TRBV3-1	TRBJ1-1	ASSRGRDTEAF
TRBV30	TRBJ2-5	AWNRPGPQETQY
TRBV7-2	TRBJ2-5	ASSLAAAVQETQY
TRBV24-1	TRBJ2-2	ATSDTSPGELF
TRBV9	TRBJ2-2	ASSVDRGLNTGELF
TRBV4-2	TRBJ2-1	ASSQDPGTGGRDEQF
TRBV20-1	TRBJ2-3	SARPVRRDTDTQY
TRBV20-1	TRBJ2-1	SAAGLSGSYNEQF
TRBV29-1	TRBJ2-5	SVGLSWANQETQY
TRBV12-3/TRBV12-4	TRBJ2-2	ASTRGQNTGELF
TRBV20-1	TRBJ2-7	SASLNYEQY
TRBV5-1	TRBJ2-7	ASSQVRPYEQY
TRBV12-3/TRBV12-4	TRBJ1-4	ASRIRLNEKLF
TRBV7-2	TRBJ2-5	ASSPSVRAQETQY
TRBV20-1	TRBJ2-5	SAWGQGASETQY
TRBV3-1	TRBJ1-2	ASSQGGRIGYT
TRBV27	TRBJ2-3	ASSPWQEGETDTQY
TRBV2	TRBJ2-2	ASRALAGAHGELF
TRBV29-1	TRBJ2-1	SVEVPGRDEQF
TRBV20-1	TRBJ2-3	SARDSRHTDTQY
TRBV29-1	TRBJ2-2	SVDRTGGGELF
TRBV2	TRBJ2-7	ASSLTVRREQY
TRBV9	TRBJ1-6	ASSRSTDNSPLH
TRBV6-1	TRBJ1-5	ASSRDRSRWPQH
TRBV4-1	TRBJ1-4	ASSQEPGVEKLF
TRBV15	TRBJ2-4	ATSRSFPGQGVSSAKNIQY
TRBV7-9	TRBJ2-5	ASSLAQVPETQY
TRBV27	TRBJ2-3	ASGLPGYTQY
TRBV7-2	TRBJ2-4	ASSLGFRTGALAKNIQY
TRBV7-9	TRBJ1-1	ASSPPGTGSAEAF
TRBV7-2	TRBJ2-1	ASSRGTGVRF
TRBV5-1	TRBJ2-3	ASSSQRTDSTDTQY
TRBV7-8	TRBJ2-4	ASSLALGLADQQNIQY
TRBV7-8	TRBJ2-2	ASSIRASNTGELF
TRBV12-3/TRBV12-4	TRBJ2-2	ASRKTEATGELF
TRBV6-5	TRBJ1-5	ASSLPGRQPQH
TRBV5-1	TRBJ2-3	ASRPLSTDTQY
TRBV20-1	TRBJ2-5	SAGGDRVQETQY
TRBV10-3	TRBJ2-5	AMGRRDKEELKETQY
TRBV14	TRBJ2-4	ASSQAPQNIQY
TRBV7-8	TRBJ1-1	ASSSGQGLLDTEAF